A single sample gave rise to the 28 T cell receptor beta chains below, sequenced in a study of blood T cell repertoires in COVID-19. Here immunoSEQ multiplex PCR was the method, and the copy in TCRdb shows in-frame clones only, minus some. The table has 150,000 to 160,000 clones, 83% seen once. The sequenced material came from peripheral blood. Receptor source: a woman aged 60 to 75 with COVID-19, enrolled during active disease.

The chain employs TRBV11-2 and TRBJ1-1; D unresolved. This CDR3 is 15 amino acids long. Trimming left V 1 base short and J 7 bases short, with 16 bases between. Germline V gene sequence: CDR1 SGHAT, CDR2 FQNNGV. In nucleotides, the CDR3 is TGTGCCAGCAGCTTAGGAATTCGGGGAGAGGATGAAGCTTTCTTT. This gives the protein CASSLGIRGEDEAFF.

This chain uses TRBV6-1 with TRBJ1-3; 9 bases align to TRBD1. The V segment lost 3 bases and the J segment 4 bases; nucleotides outside the gene matches: 7. This CDR3 contains 16 residues. The germline gives CDR1 MNHNS, CDR2 SASEGT. The CDR3 region has the DNA TGTGCCAGCAGTGAGAGACAGGGGGTTGGAGGAAACACCATATATTTT. Amino acid sequence: CASSERQGVGGNTIYF.

V and J are TRBV5-1 and TRBJ1-2; 10 positions agree with TRBD1. Unmatched junction bases numbered 8, after V lost 2 bases and J lost 7 bases. This CDR3 has 15 residues. The germline gives CDR1 SGHRS, CDR2 YFSETQ. In nucleotides, the CDR3 is TGCGCCAGCAGCTTCGAGACAGGGGGCTACGGTGGCTACACCTTC. Translation: CASSFETGGYGGYTF.

This chain uses TRBV7-8 with TRBJ1-5; perhaps TRBD1 as D (5 bases). Trimming stripped 3 bases from V and 4 bases from J, with 13 bases between. Germline CDR1 reads SGHVS; CDR2 reads FQNEAQ. CDR3 length equals 15 residues. The DNA of the CDR3 is TGTGCCAGCAGCTTGATAGGAGGGGTAAATCAGCCCCAGCATTTT. Its protein is CASSLIGGVNQPQHF.

This clone was counted between two and nine times. The chain links TRBV7-9 to TRBJ2-5; D is undetermined. The CDR3 consists of 15 residues. Trimming shortened V by 5 bases and J by 5 bases, and 18 bases separated the two germline ends. Per germline, CDR1 SEHNR and CDR2 FQNEAQ (reference sequence). CDR3 loop: CASSPVTSAGETQYF. In nucleotides, the CDR3 is TGTGCCAGCAGCCCAGTTACATCAGCCGGGGAGACCCAGTACTTC. Full variable domain (remainder filled in from reference TRBV7-9 and TRBJ2-5): DTGVSQNPRHKITKRGQNVTFRCDPISEHNRLYWYRQTLGQGPEFLTYFQNEAQLEKSRLLSDRFSAERPKGSFSTLEIQRTEQGDSAMYLCASSPVTSAGETQYFGPGTRLLVL.

The chain links TRBV3-1 (or the pseudogene TRBV3-2) to TRBJ2-7; 16 positions agree with TRBD2. There are 18 residues in the CDR3. The germline gives CDR1 LGHDT, CDR2 YNNKEL (reference sequence). The V segment lost 3 bases and the J segment 8 bases; nucleotides outside the gene matches: 13. The CDR3 loop is CASSHGTSGGGPTTKQYF. In nucleotides, the CDR3 is TGTGCCAGCAGCCACGGGACTAGCGGGGGGGGACCCACTACTAAGCAGTACTTC.

The rearrangement links TRBV18 to TRBJ1-3; 7 nucleotides agree with TRBD1. Trimming at V came to 4 bases and at J to 0 bases, leaving 9 bases not matched to a gene. This CDR3 region has 17 residues. Looked up from germline, CDR1 is KGHSH and CDR2 is LQKENI. CDR3 residues: CASSLPGQWSSGNTIYF. The CDR3 DNA is TGTGCCAGCTCACTTCCGGGACAGTGGAGCTCTGGAAACACCATATATTTT. Looking up the rest from reference TRBV18 and TRBJ1-3 gives the full variable domain: NAGVMQNPRHLVRRRGQEARLRCSPMKGHSHVYWYRQLPEEGLKFMVYLQKENIIDESGMPKERFSAEFPKEGPSILRIQQVVRGDSAAYFCASSLPGQWSSGNTIYFGEGSWLTVV.

The gene calls are TRBV7-3 and TRBJ2-3; D call uncertain. CDR1 and CDR2 from the germline V gene are SGHTA and FQGTGA. The CDR3 is 14 residues long. V was cut by 1 base and J by 3 bases, with 8 bases left in between. This chain's CDR3 is CASSLRSTTDTQYF. CDR3 DNA sequence: TGTGCCAGCAGCTTAAGATCCACTACAGATACGCAGTATTTT.

The chain combines TRBV5-1 with TRBJ2-2; D unresolved. The CDR3 covers 17 residues. The V end was cut by 0 bases, the J end by 4 bases, with 16 bases between. Germline CDR1 and CDR2: SGHRS and YFSETQ. The chain's CDR3 is CASSLGEYPRGTGELFF. The CDR3 DNA follows: TGCGCCAGCAGCTTGGGAGAATACCCTCGAGGCACCGGGGAGCTGTTTTTT. The full variable domain, completed using reference TRBV5-1 and TRBJ2-2, is KAGVTQTPRYLIKTRGQQVTLSCSPISGHRSVSWYQQTPGQGLQFLFEYFSETQRNKGNFPGRFSGRQFSNSRSEMNVSTLELGDSALYLCASSLGEYPRGTGELFFGEGSRLTVL.

The V call is TRBV30, the J call TRBJ1-2; D unresolved. Trimming took 0 bases from V and 3 from J, leaving 20 bases between them. Looked up from germline, CDR1 is GTSNPN and CDR2 is SVGIG (reference sequence). This CDR3 comprises 17 residues. The CDR3 here is CAWSVRGGNSAHYGYTF. In DNA, the CDR3 is TGTGCCTGGAGTGTTAGAGGAGGTAACTCTGCCCACTATGGCTACACCTTC.

J is TRBJ1-5 and V is TRBV12-5, with D maybe TRBD1 (5 bases). V was shortened by 5 bases and J by 4 bases, with 9 bases between the two germline ends. Germline-derived CDR1 and CDR2 are LGHNT and FRNRAP. The CDR3 covers 13 residues. DNA for the CDR3: TGTGCTAGTGGTAGACAGACAAATCAGCCCCAGCATTTT. This translates into CASGRQTNQPQHF.

The chain employs TRBV19 and TRBJ2-3; 10 nucleotides line up with TRBD1. This CDR3 contains 15 residues. CDR1 and CDR2 from the germline V gene are LNHDA and SQIVND (reference sequence). J gave up 4 bases and V 6 bases, and 7 bases lay outside the gene matches. In nucleotides, the CDR3 is TGTGCCAGTAGCCCGACAGGGGGCGAAGCAGATACGCAGTATTTT. Translation gives CASSPTGGEADTQYF.

J is TRBJ1-2 and V is TRBV18; no clear D. Trimming pared 0 bases from V and 4 bases from J, leaving 12 bases between. The CDR3 totals 15 residues. Germline V lookup: CDR1 KGHSH, CDR2 LQKENI. The CDR3 loop is CASSPPEELLYGYTF. CDR3 bases: TGTGCCAGCTCACCACCAGAGGAACTACTCTATGGCTACACCTTC.

The chain links TRBV9 to TRBJ1-5; possible D gene TRBD1, 5 bases. The CDR3 runs 15 residues. Germline V gives CDR1 SGDLS, CDR2 YYNGEE. Between the trimmed V and J ends, which lost 0 bases and 5 bases, there was a span of 12 bases. The CDR3 DNA reads TGTGCCAGCAGCGTAGGAGGAGGGGAGGATCAGCCCCAGCATTTT. The encoded protein is CASSVGGGEDQPQHF.

This clone was detected only a few times. CDR3 in amino acids: CASSQGWAQSEAFF. The CDR3 coding sequence is TGTGCCAGCAGCCAAGGCTGGGCGCAGTCTGAAGCTTTCTTT. The V gene is TRBV3-1 (or the pseudogene TRBV3-2), the J gene TRBJ1-1; the D is unclear. Germline V gene lookup returns CDR1 LGHDT and CDR2 YNNKEL (reference sequence). V was cut by 1 base and J by 6 bases, with 12 bases left in between. The CDR3 is 14 amino acids.

The rearrangement uses TRBV18 and TRBJ1-1, with D possibly being TRBD1 (6 bases). The V gene's germline CDR1 is KGHSH and CDR2 LQKENI. Trimming stripped 2 bases from V and 0 bases from J, with 10 bases between. This CDR3 has 15 residues. CDR3 in DNA: TGTGCCAGCTCACCAAGGACAGCGATGAACACTGAAGCTTTCTTT. This encodes CASSPRTAMNTEAFF.

This clone is medium-sized in the sample. The chain has TRBV24-1 and TRBJ2-1; TRBD1 agrees at 7 bases. CDR1 and CDR2 (germline): KGHDR, SFDVKD. Trimming cost V 8 bases and J 6 bases; bases outside gene matches: 6. This CDR3 comprises 13 residues. Here the CDR3 DNA reads TGTGCCACCAAAGCTTCAGGGGGCAATGAGCAGTTCTTC. It translates to CATKASGGNEQFF.

The rearrangement uses TRBV11-2 and TRBJ2-3; 7 bases fit TRBD1. Germline CDR1 reads SGHAT; CDR2 reads FQNNGV. Trimming took 2 bases from V and 0 from J; bases not matched to a gene: 11. CDR3 length equals 18 residues. The CDR3 DNA reads TGTGCCAGCAGCTTAACGGGGACAGCAATGTCTAGCACAGATACGCAGTATTTT. Translating it yields CASSLTGTAMSSTDTQYF.

The chain employs TRBV14 and TRBJ1-1; D may be TRBD1 (6 bases). V lost 1 base, J lost 1 base, and 10 bases lay in between. This CDR3 contains 15 residues. Germline values: CDR1 SGHDN, CDR2 FVKESK. The CDR3 region has the DNA TGTGCCAGCAGCCAAGGGAGGGGGGGGAACACTGAAGCTTTCTTT. Translating it yields CASSQGRGGNTEAFF. The entire variable domain, with the rest obtained from reference TRBV14 and TRBJ1-1, is as follows: EAGVTQFPSHSVIEKGQTVTLRCDPISGHDNLYWYRRVMGKEIKFLLHFVKESKQDESGMPNNRFLAERTGGTYSTLKVQPAELEDSGVYFCASSQGRGGNTEAFFGQGTRLTVV.

V is TRBV6-5 and J is TRBJ2-1, with 9 bases matching TRBD2. The germline V gene encodes CDR1 MNHEY and CDR2 SVGAGI. The trim removed 2 bases at V and 1 base at J, leaving 3 bases unmatched. The length of the CDR3 is 16 residues. CDR3 DNA: TGTGCCAGCAGTTACGGGCGGGGGGGTTCCTACAATGAGCAGTTCTTC. Protein sequence: CASSYGRGGSYNEQFF.

The chain links TRBV6-5 to TRBJ1-1; D is perhaps TRBD1 (6 bases). From germline, CDR1 is MNHEY and CDR2 SVGAGI. V lost 7 bases, J lost 4 bases, and 13 bases lay in between. This CDR3 spans 13 amino acids. The CDR3 is CASTRRGGTEAFF. Written as DNA, the CDR3 is TGTGCCAGCACCAGAAGAGGGGGCACTGAAGCTTTCTTT.

The CDR3 coding sequence is TGTGCCAGCACCCTGGGGCTGAACTATGGCTACACCTTC. As protein: CASTLGLNYGYTF. V usage is TRBV6-5 and J usage is TRBJ1-2; the D gene is possibly TRBD1 (5 bases). This CDR3 has 13 residues. CDR1 and CDR2 (germline): MNHEY, SVGAGI. V lost 7 bases, J lost 2 bases, and 11 bases lay in between.

The chain links TRBV15 to TRBJ1-4, with TRBD1 identical over 9 bases. The ends lost 1 base at V and 7 bases at J; junction bases unmatched: 16. Germline values: CDR1 LNHNV, CDR2 YYDKDF (reference sequence). The CDR3 length is 19 residues. CDR3 coding DNA: TGTGCCACCAGCAGAGGGCGGGACAGGGTTTCGGCAGTCGGTGAAAAACTGTTTTTT. Amino acid sequence: CATSRGRDRVSAVGEKLFF.

Of note for this clone: Compared with germline, one end of the junction differs, possibly owing to a read error. The chain has TRBV7-7 and TRBJ2-5; the D gene is possibly TRBD2 (6 bases). The CDR3 totals 14 residues. CDR1 is SSHAT, CDR2 FNYEAQ, per germline (reference sequence). CDR3 residues: CASSTQAGEETQYF. For the CDR3, the DNA is TGTGCTAGCAGCACACAAGCGGGTGAAGAGACCCAGTACTTC.

This rearrangement joins TRBV2 to TRBJ1-5; 7 bases align to TRBD1. CDR3 length equals 18 residues. V lost 3 bases and J lost 3; bases outside the gene matches: 14. CDR1 is SNHLY, CDR2 FYNNEI, per germline. The CDR3 nucleotides are TGTGCCAGCAGTGATGTTGGGACAGTTTCGGGCAACAATCAGCCCCAGCATTTT. Translated: CASSDVGTVSGNNQPQHF.

This clone was observed once. The rearrangement links TRBV18 to TRBJ1-2; 9 nucleotides line up with TRBD1. After removal of 3 bases from V and 6 bases from J, the junction contained 5 bases not matched to a gene. This CDR3 contains 14 residues. Germline V lookup: CDR1 KGHSH, CDR2 LQKENI. The CDR3 nucleotides read TGTGCCAGCTCACCCTTACAGGGGGCAAATGGCTACACCTTC. Translation: CASSPLQGANGYTF.

V and J are TRBV6-1 and TRBJ1-1; D may be TRBD1 (6 bases). This CDR3 contains 13 residues. Deletions cut 3 bases from V and 4 bases from J, with 9 bases between. Germline assignment: CDR1 MNHNS and CDR2 SASEGT. CDR3 coding DNA: TGTGCCAGCAGTGACAGGGGCGGCACTGAAGCTTTCTTT. It specifies CASSDRGGTEAFF.

The gene calls are TRBV6-5 and TRBJ1-4; 7 nucleotides line up with TRBD1. V lost 7 bases, J lost 8 bases, and 10 bases stayed unmatched. Germline CDR1 reads MNHEY; CDR2 reads SVGAGI. CDR3 length: 14 amino acids. CDR3 sequence (DNA): TGTGCCAGCACCCGACAGGGCGCGATGGAAAAACTGTTTTTT. Translating it yields CASTRQGAMEKLFF.